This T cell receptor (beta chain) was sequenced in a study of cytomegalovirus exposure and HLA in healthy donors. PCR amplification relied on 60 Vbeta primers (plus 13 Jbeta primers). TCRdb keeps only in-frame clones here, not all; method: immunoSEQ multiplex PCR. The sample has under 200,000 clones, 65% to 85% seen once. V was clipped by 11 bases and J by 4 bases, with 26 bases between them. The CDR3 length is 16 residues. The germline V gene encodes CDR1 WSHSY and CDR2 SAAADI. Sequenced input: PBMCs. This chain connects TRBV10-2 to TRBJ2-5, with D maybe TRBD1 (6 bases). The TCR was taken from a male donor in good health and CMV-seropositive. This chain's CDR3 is CAVASRGTGPSETQYF. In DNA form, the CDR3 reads TGCGCCGTAGCCTCAAGGGGTACAGGGCCCTCAGAGACCCAGTACTTC.